The 5 T cell receptor beta chains below were found in one sample sequenced in a study of blood T cell repertoires in COVID-19. TCRdb's table, derived via immunoSEQ multiplex PCR, lists solely in-frame clones and lacks some. The table has fewer than 300,000 clones, about 85% seen once. Sequencing was performed on peripheral blood. These receptors were taken from a human donor in a cohort sampled during active COVID-19.

The chain employs TRBV30 and TRBJ2-1, with a weak D call TRBD2 (6 bases). Germline V gene sequence: CDR1 GTSNPN, CDR2 SVGIG (reference sequence). The CDR3 has 14 amino acids. V lost 4 bases and J lost 2, with 12 bases in between. As DNA, the CDR3 is TGTGCCTGGAAGGCGGGGAGGACCTACAATGAGCAGTTCTTC. Its protein is CAWKAGRTYNEQFF.

The chain carries TRBV6-2 or TRBV6-3 and TRBJ2-7; a weak D match, TRBD1 (5 bases). Between the trimmed V and J ends, which lost 3 bases and 4 bases, there was a span of 13 bases. The germline V gene has CDR1 MNHEY and CDR2 SVGEGT. The CDR3 covers 14 residues. Here the CDR3 DNA reads TGTGCCAGCAGTTATCAGCAGGGAATGTACGAGCAGTACTTC. Protein: CASSYQQGMYEQYF.

J is TRBJ2-2 and V is TRBV6-6; TRBD1 is a possible D gene (5 bases). CDR1 and CDR2 (germline): MNHNY, SVGAGI (reference sequence). The CDR3 has 14 residues. V lost 2 bases and J 8 bases, leaving 12 bases between the germline ends. DNA for the CDR3: TGTGCCAGCAGTTACGAGACAGTTTTTGGGGAGCTGTTTTTT. Encoded protein: CASSYETVFGELFF.

In this sample, this clone turned up a few times. The V gene is TRBV3-1 (or the pseudogene TRBV3-2), the J gene TRBJ2-1; a weak D match, TRBD2 (6 bases). V gave up 1 base and J gave up 6 bases, with 13 bases separating them. Germline lookup yields CDR1 LGHDT and CDR2 YNNKEL (reference sequence). There are 15 residues in the CDR3. The CDR3 protein is CASSQALGSLNEQFF. The CDR3 DNA reads TGTGCCAGCAGCCAAGCTCTCGGGAGCCTCAATGAGCAGTTCTTC.

The rearrangement uses TRBV7-2 and TRBJ1-5; D gene ambiguous. Germline assignment: CDR1 SGHTA and CDR2 FQGNSA. CDR3 size: 15 residues. Trimming stripped 2 bases from V and 0 bases from J, with 8 bases between. CDR3 loop: CASSLSAYSNQPQHF. Here the CDR3 DNA reads TGTGCCAGCAGCTTATCTGCGTATAGCAATCAGCCCCAGCATTTT. The variable domain in full, with the rest retrieved from reference TRBV7-2 and TRBJ1-5, is GAGVSQSPSNKVTEKGKDVELRCDPISGHTALYWYRQSLGQGLEFLIYFQGNSAPDKSGLPSDRFSAERTGGSVSTLTIQRTQQEDSAVYLCASSLSAYSNQPQHFGDGTRLSIL.